These T cell receptor beta chains were read from a single sample in a study of blood T cell repertoires in COVID-19. The assay was immunoSEQ multiplex PCR, and TCRdb's table has in-frame clones only and misses some. The sample yields more than 200,000 clones, around 86% seen once. Input material: peripheral blood. These receptors all stem from a woman aged 55 to 70 with COVID-19, enrolled during active disease. The CDR3 runs from the conserved cysteine through the conserved F or W. Fields, in order: D gene, V gene, clone size, J gene, CDR3 DNA, CDR3 protein. A D gene is named only where the DNA matches it firmly. Not every row has a clone size; where given, it reads once, few, many or a size class.

TRBD1	TRBV7-2	.	TRBJ1-4	TGTGCCAGCAGCTTAACAGGGGGCGGAACTAATGAAAAACTGTTTTTT	CASSLTGGGTNEKLFF
.	TRBV3-1/TRBV3-2	.	TRBJ2-1	TGTGCCAGCAGCCAAGATTATAGTCCCTACAATGAGCAGTTCTTC	CASSQDYSPYNEQFF
TRBD1	TRBV19	.	TRBJ1-4	TGTGCCAGTAGGACAGGGGCCGCAACTAATGAAAAACTGTTTTTT	CASRTGAATNEKLFF
.	TRBV28	.	TRBJ2-7	TGTGCCAGCAGTCCGGGGATGGGGGAGCAGTACTTC	CASSPGMGEQYF
TRBD1	TRBV5-6	.	TRBJ1-1	TGTGCCAGCAGCTTGGACAGGGGGACGAACACTGAAGCTTTCTTT	CASSLDRGTNTEAFF
TRBD1	TRBV24-1	.	TRBJ2-2	TGTGCCACCAGTGATTTGGACGGACAGGCCGGGGAGCTGTTTTTT	CATSDLDGQAGELFF
TRBD1	TRBV7-9	few	TRBJ1-1	TGTGCCAGCAGACCCAGGGACAGAGGTTCGGTCACTGAAGCTTTCTTT	CASRPRDRGSVTEAFF
.	TRBV5-6	.	TRBJ1-2	TGTGCCAGCAGCTCCCTAGGGGGGGAAGAGGTTGGCTACACCTTC	CASSSLGGEEVGYTF
TRBD2	TRBV14	once	TRBJ2-1	TGTGCCAGCAGCCAAGGGCCTAGCGGTTACAATGAGCAGTTCTTC	CASSQGPSGYNEQFF
.	TRBV18	.	TRBJ1-5	TGTGCCAGCTCACCAGGGGGGGATCAGCCCCAGCATTTT	CASSPGGDQPQHF
TRBD2	TRBV7-2	.	TRBJ2-1	TGTGCCAGCAGCCATGGACTAGTACACAATGAGCAGTTCTTC	CASSHGLVHNEQFF
.	TRBV30	.	TRBJ2-1	TGTGCCTGGAGTGTACGAGGGAGCTCCTACAATGAGCAGTTCTTC	CAWSVRGSSYNEQFF
.	TRBV5-8	.	TRBJ2-7	TGTGCCAGCAGCGGAGGACAGACCCTAACACTCTACGAGCAGTACTTC	CASSGGQTLTLYEQYF
TRBD1	TRBV4-1	few	TRBJ1-4	TGCGCCAGCAGCCCAGCAATGGGACAGGGAAACGAAAAACTGTTTTTT	CASSPAMGQGNEKLFF
.	TRBV30	.	TRBJ1-1	TGTGCCTGGAGTTTTAGCGGGATGAAAGGTGAAGCTTTCTTT	CAWSFSGMKGEAFF
TRBD2	TRBV6-5	.	TRBJ2-7	TGTGCCAGCAGTTACACCGGGACTAGCGTCTCCTACGAGCAGTACTTC	CASSYTGTSVSYEQYF
.	TRBV28	.	TRBJ1-1	TGTGCCAGCAGCTCCTCCGGGACAATGAACACTGAAGCTTTCTTT	CASSSSGTMNTEAFF
.	TRBV19	.	TRBJ1-5	TGTGCCAGTAGTATAGACCCTCCGACAGGATCAAGGAGCCAGCCCCAGCATTTT	CASSIDPPTGSRSQPQHF
.	TRBV5-4	.	TRBJ1-2	TGTGCCAGCAGCTTGGGCGCGATGGGCTACACCTTC	CASSLGAMGYTF
.	TRBV28	.	TRBJ2-7	TGTGCCAGCATGGATGGACGGGGGACCTACGAGCAGTACTTC	CASMDGRGTYEQYF
.	TRBV18	.	TRBJ1-1	TGTGCCAGCTCTCCAAATACAGGGTCTGCGGGTCGGGCTTTCTTT	CASSPNTGSAGRAFF
.	TRBV3-1/TRBV3-2	.	TRBJ1-2	TGTGCCAGCCGTAAAATGGGGGGGCATCGTGGCTATGGCTACACCTTC	CASRKMGGHRGYGYTF
TRBD1	TRBV24-1	.	TRBJ2-3	TGTGCCACCAGTGCCGCGGACAGGGGGCGCACAGATACGCAGTATTTT	CATSAADRGRTDTQYF
.	TRBV6-5	.	TRBJ2-1	TGTGCCAGCAGTCTAAGCGGCAGTGAGTACAATGAGCAGTTCTTC	CASSLSGSEYNEQFF
.	TRBV19	.	TRBJ1-5	TGTGCCAGTAGTATAGCCGGGGACTTTCAGCCCCAGCATTTT	CASSIAGDFQPQHF
TRBD2	TRBV29-1	.	TRBJ2-1	TGCAGCGGGAAATCTTCGGGACTAGCGGCACTCAATGAGCAGTTCTTC	CSGKSSGLAALNEQFF
.	TRBV10-2	.	TRBJ1-3	TGCGCCAGCGTAGGGGGTTTGTCTGGAAACACCATATATTTT	CASVGGLSGNTIYF
.	TRBV28	few	TRBJ2-7	TGTGCCAGCAGGAGAGGGGTTTTAGCCCCTCGGGGGTACGAGCAGTACTTC	CASRRGVLAPRGYEQYF
TRBD1	TRBV5-1	.	TRBJ2-6	TGCGCCAGCAGCTTGACAGGGGTACCCTCTGGGGCCAACGTCCTGACTTTC	CASSLTGVPSGANVLTF
.	TRBV4-2	.	TRBJ1-1	TGTGCCAGCAGCCAAGATGGGGGTGGAGGGGTGGCGGACACTGAAGCTTTCTTT	CASSQDGGGGVADTEAFF
.	TRBV4-1	.	TRBJ1-5	TGCGCCAGCAGCCAAGTTGGTTCGGCAGGGTTAAATCAGCCCCAGCATTTT	CASSQVGSAGLNQPQHF
TRBD1	TRBV10-3	.	TRBJ2-5	TGTGCCATCAGTTCGGACAGGGGGCGGGTGGAGACCCAGTACTTC	CAISSDRGRVETQYF
TRBD1	TRBV4-1	.	TRBJ1-6	TGCGCCAGCAGCCAAGAGGCGACAGGGGGCCATTCACCCCTCCACTTT	CASSQEATGGHSPLHF
.	TRBV7-9	.	TRBJ1-1	TGTGCCAGCAGCAGGTCACAGGGTTTAAACACTGAAGCTTTCTTT	CASSRSQGLNTEAFF
TRBD1	TRBV27	.	TRBJ2-1	TGTGCCAGCAGTTCGGGACAGTACAATGAGCAGTTCTTC	CASSSGQYNEQFF
.	TRBV24-1	few	TRBJ1-5	TGTGCCACCAGTGATTGGAGTGGTCAGCCCCAGCATTTT	CATSDWSGQPQHF
.	TRBV5-8	.	TRBJ1-1	TGTGCCAGCAGCCGACAGCTAAAGAACACTGAAGCTTTCTTT	CASSRQLKNTEAFF
.	TRBV27	.	TRBJ1-2	TGTGCCAGCAGTCGGGGGGGAGGGTATGGCTACACCTTC	CASSRGGGYGYTF
TRBD1	TRBV6-4	.	TRBJ2-3	TGTGCCAGCAGTGACGGGGGACAGCCCACAGATACGCAGTATTTT	CASSDGGQPTDTQYF
.	TRBV28	.	TRBJ1-1	TGTGCCAGCAGTTTCGTTAGGAGGAACACTGAAGCTTTCTTT	CASSFVRRNTEAFF
TRBD2	TRBV3-1/TRBV3-2	.	TRBJ2-2	TGTGCCAGCAGCCCGAGGACTAGCGGGAGAGTCGGGGAGCTGTTTTTT	CASSPRTSGRVGELFF
.	TRBV6-6	once	TRBJ2-4	TGTGCCAGCACCCAAGGGGGGGACGCTCGGTACTTC	CASTQGGDARYF